The T cell receptor beta chain under discussion was sequenced for a study of CD8 T cells in Susac syndrome. Study-wide results and caveats: The authors acknowledged that their TCR sequencing and HLA analysis involved a relatively small number of individuals.

Comment on this clonotype: Its antigen is unknown.

RNA in amounts of roughly 0.5 to 1 ug was reverse transcribed with random hexamers. The TCR beta CDR3 was amplified by immunoSEQ multiplex PCR across 54 Vbeta, 13 Jbeta. TCRdb independently ran MiXCR on the immunoSEQ multiplex PCR reads; one entry per CDR3 protein. The sample records around 140,000 distinct CDR3 sequences, approximately 95% being singletons. The multiple sclerosis controls were treatment-naive patients with relapsing-remitting disease that was stable or active. TEMRA cells were FACS-enriched, while CD8+ and CD4+ T cells were negatively isolated. This receptor was identified in a human donor with multiple sclerosis. The sample was CD4+ T cells from PBMCs.

The CDR3 region is CASRLRDSSSYNEQFF. DNA for the CDR3: TGTGCCAGCAGGCTTCGGGACAGCAGCTCCTACAATGAGCAGTTCTTC. The chain carries TRBV28 and TRBJ2-1; 7 bases line up with TRBD1. V gave up 6 bases and J gave up 0 bases; unmatched junction bases: 8. In germline, CDR1 is MDHEN, CDR2 SYDVKM. The CDR3 consists of 16 residues.